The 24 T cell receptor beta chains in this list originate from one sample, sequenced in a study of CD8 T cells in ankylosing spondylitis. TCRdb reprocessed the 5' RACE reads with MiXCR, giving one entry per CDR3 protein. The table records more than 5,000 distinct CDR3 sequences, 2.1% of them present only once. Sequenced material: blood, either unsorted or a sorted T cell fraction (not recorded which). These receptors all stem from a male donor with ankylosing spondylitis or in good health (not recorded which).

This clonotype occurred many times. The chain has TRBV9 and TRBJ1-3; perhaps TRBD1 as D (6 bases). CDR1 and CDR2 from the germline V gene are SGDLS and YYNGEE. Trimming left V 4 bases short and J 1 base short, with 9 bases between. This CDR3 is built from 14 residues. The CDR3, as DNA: TGTGCCAGCAGCTCGGGGACATCTGGAAACACCATATATTTT. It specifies CASSSGTSGNTIYF.

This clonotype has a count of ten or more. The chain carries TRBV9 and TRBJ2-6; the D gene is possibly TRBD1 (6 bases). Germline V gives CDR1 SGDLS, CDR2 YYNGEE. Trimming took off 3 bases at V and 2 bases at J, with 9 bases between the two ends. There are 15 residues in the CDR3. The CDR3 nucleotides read TGTGCCAGCAGCGCATCAGGGGCTGGGGCCAACGTCCTGACTTTC. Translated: CASSASGAGANVLTF.

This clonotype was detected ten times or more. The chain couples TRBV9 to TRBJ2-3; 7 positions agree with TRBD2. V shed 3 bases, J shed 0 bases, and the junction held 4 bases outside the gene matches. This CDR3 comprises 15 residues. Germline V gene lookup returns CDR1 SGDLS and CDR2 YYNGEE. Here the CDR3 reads CASSASGDSTDTQYF. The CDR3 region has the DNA TGTGCCAGCAGCGCTAGCGGAGATAGCACAGATACGCAGTATTTT.

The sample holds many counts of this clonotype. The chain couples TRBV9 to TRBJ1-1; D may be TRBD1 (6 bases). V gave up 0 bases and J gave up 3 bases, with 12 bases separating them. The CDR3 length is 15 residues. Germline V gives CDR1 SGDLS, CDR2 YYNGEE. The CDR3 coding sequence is TGTGCCAGCAGCGTAGCCCGGGACACTTACACTGAAGCTTTCTTT. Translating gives CASSVARDTYTEAFF.

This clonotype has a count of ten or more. This CDR3 reads CASSPTGGGRRSYEQYF. CDR3 sequence (DNA): TGTGCCAGCAGCCCCACGGGAGGCGGGAGGAGGTCCTACGAGCAGTACTTC. V is TRBV9 and J is TRBJ2-7, with 8 positions matching TRBD2. The V segment lost 4 bases and the J segment 1 base; nucleotides outside the gene matches: 13. CDR1 is SGDLS, CDR2 YYNGEE, per germline. CDR3 length: 17 amino acids.

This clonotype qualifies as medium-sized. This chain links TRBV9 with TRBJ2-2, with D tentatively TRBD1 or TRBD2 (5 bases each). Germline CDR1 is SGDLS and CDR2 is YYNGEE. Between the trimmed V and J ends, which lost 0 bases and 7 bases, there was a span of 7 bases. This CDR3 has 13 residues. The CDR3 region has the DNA TGTGCCAGCAGCGTAGCTGGGGGCGGGGAGCTGTTTTTT. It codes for CASSVAGGGELFF.

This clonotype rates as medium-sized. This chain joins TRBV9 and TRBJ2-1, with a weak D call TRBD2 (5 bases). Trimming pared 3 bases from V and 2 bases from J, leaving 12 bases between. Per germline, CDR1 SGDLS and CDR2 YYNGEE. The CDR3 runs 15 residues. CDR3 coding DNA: TGTGCCAGCAGCGCCATGGAGGTTCCCTACAATGAGCAGTTCTTC. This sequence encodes CASSAMEVPYNEQFF.

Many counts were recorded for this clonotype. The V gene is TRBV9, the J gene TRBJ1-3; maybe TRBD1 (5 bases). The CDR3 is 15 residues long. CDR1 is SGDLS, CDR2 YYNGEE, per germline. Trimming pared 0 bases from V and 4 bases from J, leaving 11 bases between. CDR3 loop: CASSVVGADGNTIYF. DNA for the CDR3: TGTGCCAGCAGCGTAGTAGGGGCTGACGGAAACACCATATATTTT.

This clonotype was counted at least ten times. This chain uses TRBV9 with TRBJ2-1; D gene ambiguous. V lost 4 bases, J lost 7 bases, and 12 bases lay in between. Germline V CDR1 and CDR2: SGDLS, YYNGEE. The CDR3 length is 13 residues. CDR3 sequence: CASSSSLGNEQFF. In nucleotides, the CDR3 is TGTGCCAGCAGCAGTTCCCTTGGGAATGAGCAGTTCTTC.

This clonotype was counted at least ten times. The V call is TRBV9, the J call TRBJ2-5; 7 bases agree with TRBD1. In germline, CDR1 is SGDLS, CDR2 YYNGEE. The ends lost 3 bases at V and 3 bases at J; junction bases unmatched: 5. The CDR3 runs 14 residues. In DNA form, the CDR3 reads TGTGCCAGCAGCGCACAGGGGACCAAAGAGACCCAGTACTTC. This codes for CASSAQGTKETQYF.

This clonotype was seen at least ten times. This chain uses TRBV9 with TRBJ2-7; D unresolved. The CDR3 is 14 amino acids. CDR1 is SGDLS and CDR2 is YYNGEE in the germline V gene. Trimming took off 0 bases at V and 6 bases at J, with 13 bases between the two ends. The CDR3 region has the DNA TGTGCCAGCAGCGTAGGAAGGAGCCGGGCCGAGCAGTACTTC. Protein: CASSVGRSRAEQYF.

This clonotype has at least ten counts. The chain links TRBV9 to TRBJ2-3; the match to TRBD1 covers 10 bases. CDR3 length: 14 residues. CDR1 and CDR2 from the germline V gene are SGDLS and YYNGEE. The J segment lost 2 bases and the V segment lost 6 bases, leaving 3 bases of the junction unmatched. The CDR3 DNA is TGTGCCAGCACTGGGACAGGGGCCACAGATACGCAGTATTTT. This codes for CASTGTGATDTQYF. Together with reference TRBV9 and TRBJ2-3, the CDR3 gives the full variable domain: DSGVTQTPKHLITATGQRVTLRCSPRSGDLSVYWYQQSLDQGLQFLIQYYNGEERAKGNILERFSAQQFPDLHSELNLSSLELGDSALYFCASTGTGATDTQYFGPGTRLTVL.

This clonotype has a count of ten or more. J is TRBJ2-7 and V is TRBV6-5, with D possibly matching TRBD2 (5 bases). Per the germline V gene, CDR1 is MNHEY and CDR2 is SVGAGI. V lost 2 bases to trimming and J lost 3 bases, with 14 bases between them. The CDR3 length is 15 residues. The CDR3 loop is CASSYDPRRDYEQYF. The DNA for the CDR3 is TGTGCCAGCAGTTACGACCCCCGCCGGGACTACGAGCAGTACTTC.

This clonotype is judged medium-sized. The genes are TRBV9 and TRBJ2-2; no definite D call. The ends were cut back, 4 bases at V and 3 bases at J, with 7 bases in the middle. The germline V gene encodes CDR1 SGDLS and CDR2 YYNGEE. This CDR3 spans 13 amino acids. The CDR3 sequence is CASSPEDTGELFF. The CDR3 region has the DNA TGTGCCAGCAGCCCCGAGGACACCGGGGAGCTGTTTTTT.

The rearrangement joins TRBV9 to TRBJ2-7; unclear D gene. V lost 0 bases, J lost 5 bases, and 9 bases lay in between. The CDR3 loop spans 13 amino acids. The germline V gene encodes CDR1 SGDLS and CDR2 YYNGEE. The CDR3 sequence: CASSVGRGDEQYF. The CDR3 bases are TGTGCCAGCAGCGTAGGGAGAGGCGACGAGCAGTACTTC.

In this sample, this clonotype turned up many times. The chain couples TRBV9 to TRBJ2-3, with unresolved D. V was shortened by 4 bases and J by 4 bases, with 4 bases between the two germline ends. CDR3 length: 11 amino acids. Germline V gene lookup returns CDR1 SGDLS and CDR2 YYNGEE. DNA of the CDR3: TGTGCCAGCAGCTGGGCAGATACGCAGTATTTT. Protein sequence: CASSWADTQYF.

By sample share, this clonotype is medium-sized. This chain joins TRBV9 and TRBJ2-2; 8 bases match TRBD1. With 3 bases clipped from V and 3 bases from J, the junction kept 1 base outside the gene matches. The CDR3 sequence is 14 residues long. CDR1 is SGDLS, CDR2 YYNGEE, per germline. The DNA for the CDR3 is TGTGCCAGCAGCGACAGGGGGGACACCGGGGAGCTGTTTTTT. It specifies CASSDRGDTGELFF.

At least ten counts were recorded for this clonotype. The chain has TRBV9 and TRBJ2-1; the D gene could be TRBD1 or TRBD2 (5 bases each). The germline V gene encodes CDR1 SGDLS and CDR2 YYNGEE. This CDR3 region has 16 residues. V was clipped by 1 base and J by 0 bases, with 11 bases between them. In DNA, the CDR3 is TGTGCCAGCAGCGTACTTGGGGACGACTCCTACAATGAGCAGTTCTTC. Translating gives CASSVLGDDSYNEQFF.

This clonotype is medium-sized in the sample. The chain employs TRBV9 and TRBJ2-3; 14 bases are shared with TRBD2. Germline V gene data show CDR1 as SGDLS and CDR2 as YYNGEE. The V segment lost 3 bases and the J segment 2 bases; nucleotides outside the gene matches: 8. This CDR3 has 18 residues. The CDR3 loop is CASSEGTSGSIFTDTQYF. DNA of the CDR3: TGTGCCAGCAGCGAGGGGACTAGCGGGAGCATTTTCACAGATACGCAGTATTTT.

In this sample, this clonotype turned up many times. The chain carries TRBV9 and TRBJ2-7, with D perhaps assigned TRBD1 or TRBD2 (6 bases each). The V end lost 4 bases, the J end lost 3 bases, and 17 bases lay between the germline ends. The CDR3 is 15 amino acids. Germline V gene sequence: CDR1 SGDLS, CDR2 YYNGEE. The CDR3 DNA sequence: TGTGCCAGCAGCTCCAGGCTGGAGGGGGACTACGAGCAGTACTTC. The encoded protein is CASSSRLEGDYEQYF.

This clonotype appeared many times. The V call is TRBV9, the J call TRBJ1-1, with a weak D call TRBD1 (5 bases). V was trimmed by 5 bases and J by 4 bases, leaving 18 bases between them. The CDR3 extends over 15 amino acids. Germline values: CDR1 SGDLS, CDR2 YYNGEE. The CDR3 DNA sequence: TGTGCCAGCAGTCTTTCGGGGGATTGGGGCACTGAAGCTTTCTTT. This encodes CASSLSGDWGTEAFF.

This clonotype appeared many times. The CDR3, as DNA: TGTGCCAGCAGCGTAGCTCGGCAAATCGGGGGTCTCGCAACCGGGGAGCTGTTTTTT. Translated: CASSVARQIGGLATGELFF. This sequence joins TRBV9 and TRBJ2-2, with D tentatively TRBD2 (6 bases). Looked up from germline, CDR1 is SGDLS and CDR2 is YYNGEE. The V gene lost 0 bases and the J gene lost 5 bases, with 23 bases spanning the gap. The length of the CDR3 is 19 residues.

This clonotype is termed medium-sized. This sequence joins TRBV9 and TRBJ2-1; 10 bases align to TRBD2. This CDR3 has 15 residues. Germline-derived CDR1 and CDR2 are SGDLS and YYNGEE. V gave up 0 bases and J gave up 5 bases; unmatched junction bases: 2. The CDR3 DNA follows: TGTGCCAGCAGCGTAGGGACTAGCGGAGACAATGAGCAGTTCTTC. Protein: CASSVGTSGDNEQFF. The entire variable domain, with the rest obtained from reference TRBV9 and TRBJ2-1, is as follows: DSGVTQTPKHLITATGQRVTLRCSPRSGDLSVYWYQQSLDQGLQFLIQYYNGEERAKGNILERFSAQQFPDLHSELNLSSLELGDSALYFCASSVGTSGDNEQFFGPGTRLTVL.

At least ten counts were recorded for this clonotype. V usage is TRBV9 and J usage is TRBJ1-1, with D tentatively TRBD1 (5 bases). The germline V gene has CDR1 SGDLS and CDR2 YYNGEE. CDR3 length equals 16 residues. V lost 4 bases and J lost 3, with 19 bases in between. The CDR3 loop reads CASSPHLGDSYTEAFF. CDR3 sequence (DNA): TGTGCCAGCAGCCCCCATTTGGGGGATTCGTACACTGAAGCTTTCTTT.